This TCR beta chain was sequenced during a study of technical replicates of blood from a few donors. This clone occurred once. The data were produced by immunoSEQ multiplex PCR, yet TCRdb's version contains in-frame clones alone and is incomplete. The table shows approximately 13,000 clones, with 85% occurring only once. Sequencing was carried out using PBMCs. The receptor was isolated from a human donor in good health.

The CDR3 DNA follows: TGTGCCAGCAGTGCGGGGACTAGCGGAACAGATACGCAGTATTTT. Its translation is CASSAGTSGTDTQYF. This chain uses TRBV6-4 with TRBJ2-3; the match to TRBD2 covers 11 bases. Trimming at V came to 4 bases and at J to 3 bases, leaving 3 bases not matched to a gene. The length of the CDR3 is 15 residues. Germline V gene lookup returns CDR1 MRHNA and CDR2 SNTAGT.